This T cell receptor beta chain was identified in a study of cytomegalovirus exposure and HLA in healthy donors. Study background: Later analysis reported that the 120 or so validation repertoires shared the platform of the roughly 710 first-cohort repertoires.

This CDR3 comprises 15 residues. V was pared by 2 bases and J by 1 base, with 10 bases between. Germline loops: CDR1 SGHNT, CDR2 YYREEE (reference sequence). TCRdb's copy holds only in-frame clones and misses some; the assay was immunoSEQ multiplex PCR. The table records roughly 98,000 clones, roughly 87% of them present only once. Study-wide findings and caveats: As confirmed in vitro, a few CMV-associated chains were specific for CMV antigens. A classifier reportedly called cytomegalovirus status with high sensitivity and specificity.

Turning to this clone: The antigen remains undetermined.

The donors were in the roughly 130-subject validation cohort, distinct from the roughly 670-subject first cohort. V usage is TRBV5-4 and J usage is TRBJ2-1, with unresolved D. The sample consisted of PBMCs. The sequence was collected from a man between 18 and 29 years old in good health and CMV-seropositive. The CDR3 sequence: CASSFSPRSYNEQFF. The DNA of the CDR3 is TGTGCCAGCAGCTTTTCCCCGAGGTCCTACAATGAGCAGTTCTTC. Full variable domain (missing parts from reference TRBV5-4 and TRBJ2-1): ETGVTQSPTHLIKTRGQQVTLRCSSQSGHNTVSWYQQALGQGPQFIFQYYREEENGRGNFPPRFSGLQFPNYSSELNVNALELDDSALYLCASSFSPRSYNEQFFGPGTRLTVL.